The 15 T cell receptor beta chains below were found in one sample sequenced in a study of PD-1 blockade in classical Hodgkin lymphoma. There was relapse after autologous stem cell transplantation in every patient, and there was variation in brentuximab vedotin exposure. TCRdb's copy holds only in-frame clones and misses some; the assay was immunoSEQ multiplex PCR. The table shows about 42,000 clones, with approximately 71% occurring only once. Sequences were derived from peripheral blood mononuclear cells (PBMCs), sampled at baseline. Every receptor here comes from a human donor with classical Hodgkin lymphoma.

This rearrangement joins TRBV9 to TRBJ1-2; TRBD1 might be the D (5 bases). The germline V gene has CDR1 SGDLS and CDR2 YYNGEE. V was trimmed by 1 base and J by 3 bases, leaving 10 bases between them. CDR3 size: 14 residues. CDR3 sequence reads: CASSVMDIDYGYTF. The CDR3 nucleotides are TGTGCCAGCAGCGTAATGGACATAGACTATGGCTACACCTTC. Drawing the rest from reference TRBV9 and TRBJ1-2, the complete variable domain is DSGVTQTPKHLITATGQRVTLRCSPRSGDLSVYWYQQSLDQGLQFLIQYYNGEERAKGNILERFSAQQFPDLHSELNLSSLELGDSALYFCASSVMDIDYGYTFGSGTRLTVV.

This chain links TRBV11-1 with TRBJ2-7; D possibly matches TRBD1 or TRBD2 (5 bases each). The ends were cut back, 6 bases at V and 6 bases at J, with 21 bases in the middle. The CDR3 runs to 15 residues. Germline V lookup: CDR1 SGHAT, CDR2 FQDESV (reference sequence). This CDR3 is CASSLAGTFNREQYF. The DNA for the CDR3 is TGTGCCAGCAGTCTCGCCGGGACCTTCAACCGCGAGCAGTACTTC.

This clone has a single count. The CDR3 DNA reads TGTGCCAGCAGCTGGGCAGGGGTTAACTATGGCTACACCTTC. Its translation is CASSWAGVNYGYTF. The chain carries TRBV7-9 and TRBJ1-2, with a tentative D call TRBD1 (6 bases). The germline CDR1 and CDR2 sequences are SEHNR and FQNEAQ (reference sequence). V gave up 4 bases and J gave up 1 base, with 10 bases separating them. CDR3 length: 14 amino acids.

V usage is TRBV18 and J usage is TRBJ2-2, with 7 positions matching TRBD1. Germline CDR1 and CDR2: KGHSH and LQKENI. The ends lost 3 bases at V and 7 bases at J; junction bases unmatched: 8. CDR3 length equals 15 residues. DNA of the CDR3: TGTGCCAGCTCACCGAGGGGGCGCTTCGGCGGGGAGCTGTTTTTT. The encoded protein is CASSPRGRFGGELFF.

This chain links TRBV7-6 with TRBJ2-7, with D perhaps TRBD1 (6 bases). CDR3 length: 13 residues. Deletions cut 5 bases from V and 6 bases from J, with 14 bases between. In germline, CDR1 is SGHVS, CDR2 FNYEAQ. The CDR3 reads CASSQDSVSEQYF. The CDR3 bases are TGTGCCAGCAGCCAGGACAGCGTGAGCGAGCAGTACTTC.

This clone was observed a handful of times. The chain employs TRBV7-6 and TRBJ2-2; a weak D match, TRBD2 (5 bases). Germline CDR1 SGHVS, CDR2 FNYEAQ. V was shortened by 1 base and J by 6 bases, with 12 bases between the two germline ends. The CDR3 has 15 amino acids. DNA of the CDR3: TGTGCCAGCAGCTTAGAAGCAGGAGCGGCCGGGGAGCTGTTTTTT. Amino acids: CASSLEAGAAGELFF. The whole variable domain, remainder taken from reference TRBV7-6 and TRBJ2-2, is GAGVSQSPRYKVTKRGQDVALRCDPISGHVSLYWYRQALGQGPEFLTYFNYEAQQDKSGLPNDRFSAERPEGSISTLTIQRTEQRDSAMYRCASSLEAGAAGELFFGEGSRLTVL.

The chain has TRBV10-3 and TRBJ2-7, with D maybe TRBD2 (5 bases). The CDR3 contains 15 residues. The germline V and J ends were trimmed by 8 bases and 2 bases, with 19 bases remaining between them. Germline lookup yields CDR1 ENHRY and CDR2 SYGVKD. The chain's CDR3 is CAILSRDTETYEQYF. The CDR3 DNA reads TGTGCCATCTTATCCCGGGATACAGAAACCTACGAGCAGTACTTC.

The gene calls are TRBV7-2 and TRBJ2-3, with D perhaps assigned TRBD1 or TRBD2 (5 bases each). The CDR3 covers 15 residues. V gave up 4 bases and J gave up 2 bases, with 13 bases separating them. Per germline, CDR1 SGHTA and CDR2 FQGNSA. The CDR3 region has the DNA TGTGCCAGCAGCTCACAGGACTTATACACAGATACGCAGTATTTT. Translation: CASSSQDLYTDTQYF.

V usage is TRBV27 and J usage is TRBJ1-1; D is uncertain. The CDR3 covers 14 residues. Germline CDR1 is MNHEY and CDR2 is SMNVEV (reference sequence). Trimming took off 5 bases at V and 8 bases at J, with 18 bases between the two ends. The CDR3 region is CASSARQRGNEAFF. The CDR3 DNA is TGTGCCAGCAGTGCCCGCCAGCGTGGTAACGAAGCTTTCTTT.

The chain recombines TRBV19 with TRBJ1-2; D ambiguous. The ends were cut back, 3 bases at V and 5 bases at J, with 19 bases in the middle. Germline values: CDR1 LNHDA, CDR2 SQIVND (reference sequence). The CDR3 length is 16 residues. This CDR3 is CASSISHRPISYGYTF. CDR3 bases: TGTGCCAGTAGTATCTCGCACCGACCAATTTCTTATGGCTACACCTTC.

This rearrangement joins TRBV4-3 to TRBJ2-7; 12 nucleotides agree with TRBD1. CDR1 is LGHNA and CDR2 is YSLEER in the germline V gene. The CDR3 is made up of 14 amino acids. The trim removed 4 bases at V and 6 bases at J, leaving 4 bases unmatched. In nucleotides, the CDR3 is TGCGCCAGCAGCCTCGGGACAGGGGGCGGCGAGCAGTACTTC. Protein product: CASSLGTGGGEQYF.

Only a few counts were recorded for this clone. The genes are TRBV10-3 and TRBJ1-5; no definite D call. CDR1 is ENHRY and CDR2 is SYGVKD in the germline V gene. The CDR3 runs 11 residues. The ends were cut back, 3 bases at V and 14 bases at J, with 11 bases in the middle. CDR3 region: CAISEGPQEHF. The CDR3, as DNA: TGTGCCATCAGTGAAGGGCCACAAGAGCATTTT.

The gene calls are TRBV18 and TRBJ1-4; D remains ambiguous. Trimming pared 3 bases from V and 8 bases from J, leaving 16 bases between. The CDR3 length is 15 residues. Germline V lookup: CDR1 KGHSH, CDR2 LQKENI. CDR3 protein: CASSPVTGGGEKLFF. CDR3 DNA: TGTGCCAGCTCACCCGTTACGGGAGGAGGGGAAAAACTGTTTTTT. Full variable domain (outside the CDR3, taken from reference TRBV18 and TRBJ1-4): NAGVMQNPRHLVRRRGQEARLRCSPMKGHSHVYWYRQLPEEGLKFMVYLQKENIIDESGMPKERFSAEFPKEGPSILRIQQVVRGDSAAYFCASSPVTGGGEKLFFGSGTQLSVL.

This clone showed up many times. The chain has TRBV9 and TRBJ2-3; tentatively, D is TRBD1 (5 bases). The CDR3 is made up of 14 amino acids. The V end was cut by 5 bases, the J end by 2 bases, with 12 bases between. Germline CDR1 SGDLS, CDR2 YYNGEE. CDR3 loop: CASSEFGATDTQYF. The DNA for the CDR3 is TGTGCCAGCAGTGAGTTTGGGGCCACAGATACGCAGTATTTT.

This clone has only a few counts. This chain links TRBV28 with TRBJ1-2, with 8 bases identical to TRBD1. The CDR3 runs 13 residues. Looked up from germline, CDR1 is MDHEN and CDR2 is SYDVKM. The V gene end was trimmed by 7 bases and the J gene end by 4 bases; junction bases not matched to a gene: 5. For the CDR3, the DNA is TGTGCCAGCATCGAGGACAGGGCCTATGGCTACACCTTC. It specifies CASIEDRAYGYTF.